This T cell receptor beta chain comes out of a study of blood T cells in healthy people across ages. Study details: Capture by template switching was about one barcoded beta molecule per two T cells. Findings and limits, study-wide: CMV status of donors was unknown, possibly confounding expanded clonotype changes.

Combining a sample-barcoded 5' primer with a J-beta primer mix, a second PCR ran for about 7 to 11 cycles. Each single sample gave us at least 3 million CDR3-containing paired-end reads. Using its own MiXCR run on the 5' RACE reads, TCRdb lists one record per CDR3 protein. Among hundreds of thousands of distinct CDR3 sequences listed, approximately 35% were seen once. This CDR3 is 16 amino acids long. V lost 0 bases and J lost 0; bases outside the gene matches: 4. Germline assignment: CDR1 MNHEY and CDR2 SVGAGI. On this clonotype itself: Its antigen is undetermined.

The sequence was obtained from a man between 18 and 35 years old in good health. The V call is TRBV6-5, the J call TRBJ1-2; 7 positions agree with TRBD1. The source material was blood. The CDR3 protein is CASSYSMDRTNYGYTF. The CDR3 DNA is TGTGCCAGCAGTTACTCCATGGACAGGACTAACTATGGCTACACCTTC.